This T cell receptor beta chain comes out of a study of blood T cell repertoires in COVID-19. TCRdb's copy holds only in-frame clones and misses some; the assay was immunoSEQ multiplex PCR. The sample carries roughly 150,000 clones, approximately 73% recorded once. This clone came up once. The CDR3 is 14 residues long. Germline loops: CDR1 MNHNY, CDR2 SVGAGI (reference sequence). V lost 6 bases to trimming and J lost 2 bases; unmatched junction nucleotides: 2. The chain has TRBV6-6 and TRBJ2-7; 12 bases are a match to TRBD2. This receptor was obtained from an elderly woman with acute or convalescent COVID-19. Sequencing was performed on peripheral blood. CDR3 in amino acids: CASSSSGRAYEQYF. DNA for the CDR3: TGTGCCAGCAGCTCTAGCGGGAGGGCCTACGAGCAGTACTTC.